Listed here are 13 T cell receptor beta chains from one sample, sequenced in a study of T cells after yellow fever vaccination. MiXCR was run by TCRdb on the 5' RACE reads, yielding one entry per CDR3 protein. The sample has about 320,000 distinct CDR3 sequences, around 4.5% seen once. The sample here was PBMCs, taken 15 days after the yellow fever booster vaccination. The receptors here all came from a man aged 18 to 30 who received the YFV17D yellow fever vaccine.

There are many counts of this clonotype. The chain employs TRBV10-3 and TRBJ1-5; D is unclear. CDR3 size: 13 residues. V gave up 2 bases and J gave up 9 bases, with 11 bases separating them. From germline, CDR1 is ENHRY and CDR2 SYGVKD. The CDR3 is CAISETSEGPQHF. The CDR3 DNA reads TGTGCCATCAGTGAGACCAGCGAGGGGCCCCAGCATTTT.

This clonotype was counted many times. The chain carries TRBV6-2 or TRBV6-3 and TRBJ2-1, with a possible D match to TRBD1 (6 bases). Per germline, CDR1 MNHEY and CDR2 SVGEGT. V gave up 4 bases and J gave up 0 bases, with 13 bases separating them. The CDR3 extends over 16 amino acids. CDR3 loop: CASSSPGHNSYNEQFF. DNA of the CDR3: TGTGCCAGCAGTTCTCCGGGACACAACTCCTACAATGAGCAGTTCTTC.

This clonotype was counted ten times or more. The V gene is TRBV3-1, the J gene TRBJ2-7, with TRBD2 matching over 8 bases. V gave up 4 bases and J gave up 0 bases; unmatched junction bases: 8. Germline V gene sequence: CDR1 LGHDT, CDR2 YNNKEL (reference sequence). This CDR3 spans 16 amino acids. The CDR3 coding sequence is TGTGCCAGCAGCCCCTTCCCGGGGGGGAGCTCCTACGAGCAGTACTTC. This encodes CASSPFPGGSSYEQYF.

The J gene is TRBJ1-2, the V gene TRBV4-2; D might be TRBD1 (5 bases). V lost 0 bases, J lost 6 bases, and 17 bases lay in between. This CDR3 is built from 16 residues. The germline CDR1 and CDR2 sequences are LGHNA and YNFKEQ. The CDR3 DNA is TGTGCCAGCAGCCAAGAGAGGGGTTTAATAAACCATGGCTACACCTTC. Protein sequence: CASSQERGLINHGYTF.

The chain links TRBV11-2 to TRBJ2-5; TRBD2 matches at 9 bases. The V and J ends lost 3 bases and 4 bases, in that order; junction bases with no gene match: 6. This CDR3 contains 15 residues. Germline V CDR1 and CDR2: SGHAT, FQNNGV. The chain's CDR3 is CASSLNSGGGETQYF. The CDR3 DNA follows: TGTGCCAGCAGCTTGAATAGCGGGGGAGGAGAGACCCAGTACTTC.

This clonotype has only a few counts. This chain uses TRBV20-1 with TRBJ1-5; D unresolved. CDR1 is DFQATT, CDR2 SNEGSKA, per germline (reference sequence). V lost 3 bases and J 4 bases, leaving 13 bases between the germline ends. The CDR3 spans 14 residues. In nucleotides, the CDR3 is TGCAGTGCTAGCGAGGTAACGGGGAATCAGCCCCAGCATTTT. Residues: CSASEVTGNQPQHF.

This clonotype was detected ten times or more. For the CDR3, the DNA is TGTGCCAGCAGCCAGTTATCCAGGGGGGGCCTAGGAGGGAATCAGCCCCAGCATTTT. It yields the protein CASSQLSRGGLGGNQPQHF. This sequence joins TRBV6-5 and TRBJ1-5, with 7 bases aligning to TRBD1. Germline-derived CDR1 and CDR2 are MNHEY and SVGAGI. The CDR3 loop spans 19 amino acids. J gave up 4 bases and V 6 bases, and 21 bases lay outside the gene matches.

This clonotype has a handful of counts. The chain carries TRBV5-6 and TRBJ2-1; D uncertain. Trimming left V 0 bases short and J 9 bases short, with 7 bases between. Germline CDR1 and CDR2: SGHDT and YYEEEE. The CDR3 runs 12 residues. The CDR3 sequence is CASSLATREQFF. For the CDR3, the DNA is TGTGCCAGCAGCTTGGCTACGCGTGAGCAGTTCTTC. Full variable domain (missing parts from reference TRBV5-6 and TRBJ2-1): DAGVTQSPTHLIKTRGQQVTLRCSPKSGHDTVSWYQQALGQGPQFIFQYYEEEERQRGNFPDRFSGHQFPNYSSELNVNALLLGDSALYLCASSLATREQFFGPGTRLTVL.

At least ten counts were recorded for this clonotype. CDR3 DNA: TGTGCCAGCAGCTTGGACTTCCCAGGGGTATACGAGCAGTACGTC. Translated: CASSLDFPGVYEQYV. The chain links TRBV5-8 to TRBJ2-7, with TRBD1 as a possible D gene (6 bases). The CDR3 length is 15 residues. V gave up 0 bases and J gave up 4 bases, with 14 bases separating them. Germline CDR1 reads SGHTS; CDR2 reads YDEGEE.

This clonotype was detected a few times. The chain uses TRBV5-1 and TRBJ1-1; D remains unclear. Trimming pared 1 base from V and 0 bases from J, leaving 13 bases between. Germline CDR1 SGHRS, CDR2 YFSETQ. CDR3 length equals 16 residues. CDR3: CASSLYGSRMNTEAFF. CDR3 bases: TGCGCCAGCAGCTTGTATGGCAGCCGAATGAACACTGAAGCTTTCTTT. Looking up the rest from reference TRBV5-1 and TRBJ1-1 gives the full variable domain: KAGVTQTPRYLIKTRGQQVTLSCSPISGHRSVSWYQQTPGQGLQFLFEYFSETQRNKGNFPGRFSGRQFSNSRSEMNVSTLELGDSALYLCASSLYGSRMNTEAFFGQGTRLTVV.

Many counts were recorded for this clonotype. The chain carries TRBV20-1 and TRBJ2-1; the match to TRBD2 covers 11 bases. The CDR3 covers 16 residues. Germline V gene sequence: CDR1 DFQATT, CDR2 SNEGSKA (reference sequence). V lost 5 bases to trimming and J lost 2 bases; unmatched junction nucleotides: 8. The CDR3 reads CSAGSLAGGTYNEQFF. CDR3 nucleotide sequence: TGCAGTGCTGGATCCCTAGCGGGGGGAACCTACAATGAGCAGTTCTTC.

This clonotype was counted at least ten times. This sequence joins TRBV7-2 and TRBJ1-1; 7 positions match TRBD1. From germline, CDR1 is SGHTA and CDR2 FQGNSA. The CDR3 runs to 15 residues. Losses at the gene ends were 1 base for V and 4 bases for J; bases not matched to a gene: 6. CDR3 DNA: TGTGCCAGCAGCTTAGTGGTTTCAGGGGGCACTGAAGCTTTCTTT. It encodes CASSLVVSGGTEAFF.

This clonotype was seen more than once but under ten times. The CDR3 loop reads CATSDSLDSPQETQYF. The CDR3 coding sequence is TGTGCCACCAGTGATTCGCTGGACAGCCCGCAAGAGACCCAGTACTTC. The chain recombines TRBV24-1 with TRBJ2-5; D is possibly TRBD1 (6 bases). CDR1 KGHDR and CDR2 SFDVKD come from the germline V gene. Deletions cut 2 bases from V and 2 bases from J, with 14 bases between. The CDR3 length is 16 residues.